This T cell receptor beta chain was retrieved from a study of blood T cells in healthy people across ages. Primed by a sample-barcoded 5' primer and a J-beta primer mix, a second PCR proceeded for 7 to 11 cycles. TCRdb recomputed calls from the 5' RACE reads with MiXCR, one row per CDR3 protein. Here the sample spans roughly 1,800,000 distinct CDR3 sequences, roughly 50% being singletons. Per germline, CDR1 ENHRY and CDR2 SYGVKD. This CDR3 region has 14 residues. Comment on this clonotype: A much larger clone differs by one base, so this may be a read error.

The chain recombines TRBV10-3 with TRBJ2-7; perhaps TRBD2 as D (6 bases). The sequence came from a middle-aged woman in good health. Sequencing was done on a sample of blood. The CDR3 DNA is TGTGCCATCAGTGAGTCCCGGGGGAGCTACGAGCGGTACTTC. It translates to CAISESRGSYERYF.